The 2 T cell receptor beta chains presented below share a single source sample, sequenced in a study of a mutant IDH1 vaccine in newly diagnosed glioma. The protocol was immunoSEQ multiplex PCR, while the TCRdb copy is restricted to in-frame clones and leaves out a portion. The sample contains 35,000 to 40,000 clones, under 80% of which appear only once. Time point defined: baseline, week 1 (first vaccination visit). Described treatment: pre-vaccination baseline after standard-of-care therapy. This material consisted of PBMCs, taken from a glioma patient treated with radiotherapy, temozolomide or both. The receptors derive from a man between 40 and 49 years old with glioma. Some clones in this sample may be carry-over from other donors' samples.

This clone was recorded once. The chain uses TRBV10-3 and TRBJ2-3; 10 bases line up with TRBD1. V was clipped by 3 bases and J by 7 bases; unmatched bases: 4. Germline values: CDR1 ENHRY, CDR2 SYGVKD. This CDR3 region has 14 residues. The CDR3 loop is CAISDRTGGNTQYF. CDR3 nucleotide sequence: TGTGCCATCAGTGACCGGACAGGGGGAAATACGCAGTATTTT.

This clone occurred a few times. The chain links TRBV5-4 to TRBJ2-7, with no clear D. The CDR3 has 15 residues. Looked up from germline, CDR1 is SGHNT and CDR2 is YYREEE (reference sequence). Trimming stripped 0 bases from V and 0 bases from J, with 10 bases between. In DNA, the CDR3 is TGTGCCAGCAGCTTGGATGTGGGCCTCTCCTACGAGCAGTACTTC. This encodes CASSLDVGLSYEQYF.